What follows are 32 T cell receptor beta chains derived from one specimen sequenced in a study of blood T cell repertoires in COVID-19. The data were produced by immunoSEQ multiplex PCR, yet TCRdb's version contains in-frame clones alone and is incomplete. The sample has roughly 670,000 clones, about 90% seen once. Sequenced: peripheral blood. The source is a woman aged 18-29 years with acute or convalescent COVID-19.

The chain joins TRBV27 to TRBJ1-2; TRBD1 aligns across 8 bases. This CDR3 contains 16 residues. Trimming took 3 bases from V and 1 from J; bases not matched to a gene: 7. Looked up from germline, CDR1 is MNHEY and CDR2 is SMNVEV (reference sequence). The CDR3 sequence: CASSLGRGLVNYGYTF. The DNA for the CDR3 is TGTGCCAGCAGTTTGGGCAGGGGGCTTGTTAACTATGGCTACACCTTC.

This sequence joins TRBV4-3 and TRBJ1-2; possible D gene TRBD1, 6 bases. The CDR3 contains 15 residues. Trimming took off 0 bases at V and 5 bases at J, with 13 bases between the two ends. Germline V CDR1 and CDR2: LGHNA, YSLEER. CDR3 DNA: TGCGCCAGCAGCCAAGATAAGGCCAGGGGTTATGGCTACACCTTC. It codes for CASSQDKARGYGYTF.

This sequence joins TRBV6-1 and TRBJ1-5, with 7 nucleotides matching TRBD1. CDR3 length: 15 residues. Losses at the gene ends were 3 bases for V and 6 bases for J; bases not matched to a gene: 8. CDR1 and CDR2 (germline): MNHNS, SASEGT. CDR3 sequence (DNA): TGTGCCAGCAGTGACCCGACAGGGTGGGCTCAGCCCCAGCATTTT. Its protein product is CASSDPTGWAQPQHF.

The rearrangement uses TRBV25-1 and TRBJ2-1; 10 bases align to TRBD1. The CDR3 runs 18 residues. The trim removed 4 bases at V and 0 bases at J, leaving 9 bases unmatched. Germline CDR1 MGHDK, CDR2 SYGVNS. The CDR3 DNA is TGTGCCAGCAGTGTTTCGGGACAGGGGACGAGCTCCTACAATGAGCAGTTCTTC. It is translated as CASSVSGQGTSSYNEQFF.

This clone was recorded only once. Other DNA variants within this sample encode the same CDR3. The chain recombines TRBV12-3 or TRBV12-4 with TRBJ1-3, with TRBD1 identical over 9 bases. The CDR3 is 13 residues long. V lost 6 bases, J lost 4 bases, and 1 base stayed unmatched. The CDR3 sequence: CASRGQGGNTIYF. As DNA, the CDR3 is TGTGCCAGCAGGGGACAGGGAGGAAACACCATATATTTT.

This clone has just one count. The V gene is TRBV27, the J gene TRBJ2-5; D unclear. Germline loops: CDR1 MNHEY, CDR2 SMNVEV (reference sequence). V was cut by 5 bases and J by 1 base, with 14 bases left in between. This CDR3 has 15 amino acids. The CDR3 region is CASSPGWSIQETQYF. The CDR3 DNA reads TGTGCCAGCAGTCCAGGTTGGTCTATCCAAGAGACCCAGTACTTC.

This chain joins TRBV3-1 (or the pseudogene TRBV3-2) and TRBJ1-4; D gene ambiguous. Looked up from germline, CDR1 is LGHDT and CDR2 is YNNKEL (reference sequence). V dropped 2 bases and J dropped 4 bases, with 8 bases sitting between them. This CDR3 has 14 amino acids. The CDR3 sequence is CASSQRENNEKLFF. For the CDR3, the DNA is TGTGCCAGCAGCCAAAGAGAAAATAATGAAAAACTGTTTTTT.

V usage is TRBV6-5 and J usage is TRBJ1-4; D gene unclear. Trimming took off 3 bases at V and 1 base at J, with 6 bases between the two ends. Germline CDR1 MNHEY, CDR2 SVGAGI. The CDR3 runs to 14 residues. As DNA, the CDR3 is TGTGCCAGCAGTTATGAGGGAACTAATGAAAAACTGTTTTTT. Its translation is CASSYEGTNEKLFF.

The chain combines TRBV7-2 with TRBJ2-7; TRBD1 agrees at 10 bases. The CDR3 consists of 15 residues. J was trimmed by 3 bases and V by 4 bases; bases with no gene match: 6. Germline V gives CDR1 SGHTA, CDR2 FQGNSA. CDR3 nucleotide sequence: TGTGCCAGCAGCTACGGGACAGGGGTTCTCTACGAGCAGTACTTC. This codes for CASSYGTGVLYEQYF.

The chain has TRBV6-5 and TRBJ2-1; D may be TRBD2 (7 bases). The length of the CDR3 is 15 residues. Germline loops: CDR1 MNHEY, CDR2 SVGAGI. Trimming took 6 bases from V and 2 from J, leaving 14 bases between them. Here the CDR3 DNA reads TGTGCCAGCAGCCGGGGGGCCCCCGCCTACAATGAGCAGTTCTTC. Protein sequence: CASSRGAPAYNEQFF.

This clone has a single count. The chain employs TRBV7-2 and TRBJ1-1, with TRBD1 matching 7 bases. The CDR3 length is 13 residues. In germline, CDR1 is SGHTA, CDR2 FQGNSA. Losses at the gene ends were 3 bases for V and 5 bases for J; bases not matched to a gene: 3. The CDR3 loop reads CASSFTGETEAFF. Written as DNA, the CDR3 is TGTGCCAGCAGCTTCACAGGGGAGACTGAAGCTTTCTTT.

The V call is TRBV10-3, the J call TRBJ2-7; D is perhaps TRBD2 (6 bases). CDR3 length equals 13 residues. The V end lost 6 bases, the J end lost 4 bases, and 13 bases lay between the germline ends. CDR1 and CDR2 from the germline V gene are ENHRY and SYGVKD. In DNA, the CDR3 is TGTGCCATCAGGAACCAGGGAGGTTACGAGCAGTACTTC. Translating gives CAIRNQGGYEQYF.

The chain links TRBV3-1 (or the pseudogene TRBV3-2) to TRBJ1-2, with 9 bases identical to TRBD1. Germline trimming cut 4 bases from V and 2 bases from J; bases unmatched to any gene: 2. Germline-derived CDR1 and CDR2 are LGHDT and YNNKEL (reference sequence). This CDR3 comprises 14 residues. The CDR3 loop is CASSLGTGNYGYTF. CDR3 nucleotide sequence: TGTGCCAGCAGCCTAGGGACAGGGAACTATGGCTACACCTTC.

Comment on this clone: The identical CDR3 is also encoded by other nucleotide sequences in the sample. This sequence joins TRBV11-1 and TRBJ2-3; 7 nucleotides align to TRBD2. V trimming: 5 bases; J trimming: 3 bases; junction bases outside the gene matches: 5. Germline CDR1 reads SGHAT; CDR2 reads FQDESV (reference sequence). The CDR3 contains 14 residues. The CDR3 loop is CASSLGLLTDTQYF. In nucleotides, the CDR3 is TGTGCCAGCAGCCTGGGACTACTAACAGATACGCAGTATTTT.

The chain couples TRBV5-6 to TRBJ2-3, with D possibly being TRBD2 (6 bases). This CDR3 contains 16 residues. Germline V lookup: CDR1 SGHDT, CDR2 YYEEEE. V lost 4 bases, J lost 4 bases, and 19 bases lay in between. The CDR3 loop is CASSLIVTSESDTQYF. The CDR3 nucleotides are TGTGCCAGCAGCCTAATCGTGACTAGTGAGTCAGATACGCAGTATTTT. Together with reference TRBV5-6 and TRBJ2-3, the CDR3 gives the full variable domain: DAGVTQSPTHLIKTRGQQVTLRCSPKSGHDTVSWYQQALGQGPQFIFQYYEEEERQRGNFPDRFSGHQFPNYSSELNVNALLLGDSALYLCASSLIVTSESDTQYFGPGTRLTVL.

The chain employs TRBV19 and TRBJ1-1; unclear D gene. Trimming pared 5 bases from V and 4 bases from J, leaving 5 bases between. The CDR3 runs to 11 residues. Per the germline V gene, CDR1 is LNHDA and CDR2 is SQIVND (reference sequence). As DNA, the CDR3 is TGTGCCAGTAGTTCAGGCACTGAAGCTTTCTTT. Its protein product is CASSSGTEAFF.

The V gene is TRBV30, the J gene TRBJ2-1; 10 nucleotides align to TRBD1. The V gene's germline CDR1 is GTSNPN and CDR2 SVGIG (reference sequence). V was pared by 3 bases and J by 6 bases, with 8 bases of the junction left unmatched. This CDR3 is built from 15 residues. CDR3 sequence: CAWRHSGTGVNEQFF. The CDR3, as DNA: TGTGCCTGGAGACATAGTGGGACAGGGGTCAATGAGCAGTTCTTC.

The chain recombines TRBV5-1 with TRBJ2-1; 9 nucleotides match TRBD1. CDR1 SGHRS and CDR2 YFSETQ come from the germline V gene. The CDR3 is made up of 12 amino acids. J lost 8 bases, V lost 6 bases, and 3 bases had no gene match. DNA for the CDR3: TGCGCCAGCACCGACAGGGGGGATGAGCAGTTCTTC. It is translated as CASTDRGDEQFF.

The chain has TRBV5-6 and TRBJ2-7, with 10 nucleotides matching TRBD1. The junction had 9 bases not matched to a gene; V was cut back by 2 bases and J by 7 bases. This CDR3 comprises 15 residues. Germline CDR1 and CDR2: SGHDT and YYEEEE. CDR3 nucleotide sequence: TGTGCCAGCAGCTTCCCCGGGACAGGGGCGTGGGAGCAGTACTTC. Translated: CASSFPGTGAWEQYF.

J is TRBJ1-3 and V is TRBV29-1, with D possibly being TRBD1 (6 bases). The germline V and J ends were trimmed by 4 bases and 4 bases, with 17 bases remaining between them. CDR1 is SQVTM, CDR2 ANQGSEA, per germline. This CDR3 has 15 residues. In DNA, the CDR3 is TGCAGCGTTGCCTTTAACAGGGATCCGGGAAACACCATATATTTT. Amino acids: CSVAFNRDPGNTIYF.

The chain links TRBV11-2 to TRBJ1-1, with D tentatively TRBD1 (6 bases). The CDR3 covers 16 residues. The V end lost 1 base, the J end lost 4 bases, and 16 bases lay between the germline ends. In germline, CDR1 is SGHAT, CDR2 FQNNGV. This CDR3 reads CASSLGRGRGSTEAFF. CDR3 nucleotide sequence: TGTGCCAGCAGCTTAGGCAGGGGAAGGGGAAGCACTGAAGCTTTCTTT.

The gene calls are TRBV12-3 or TRBV12-4 and TRBJ2-1, with D perhaps matching TRBD2 (6 bases). Trimming left V 5 bases short and J 14 bases short, with 19 bases between. This CDR3 spans 13 amino acids. The CDR3 here is CASSPRRVPGEFF. CDR3 sequence (DNA): TGTGCCAGCAGTCCCCGCCGGGTCCCGGGAGAGTTCTTC.

The V and J genes are TRBV4-3 and TRBJ1-3, with TRBD1 matching over 8 bases. CDR1 LGHNA and CDR2 YSLEER come from the germline V gene. This CDR3 comprises 18 residues. With V trimmed by 0 bases and J by 4 bases, 11 bases remained unmatched. CDR3 protein: CASSQDSTGPGGGNTIYF. The CDR3 DNA reads as TGCGCCAGCAGCCAAGATTCTACCGGTCCAGGGGGCGGAAACACCATATATTTT.

The rearrangement uses TRBV6-5 and TRBJ2-7; 11 nucleotides agree with TRBD1. The germline CDR1 and CDR2 sequences are MNHEY and SVGAGI. J was trimmed by 4 bases and V by 3 bases; bases with no gene match: 2. The CDR3 runs 14 residues. The CDR3 spells CASSYGQGAYEQYF. The CDR3 DNA sequence: TGTGCCAGCAGTTATGGACAGGGGGCATACGAGCAGTACTTC.

The gene calls are TRBV5-1 and TRBJ1-6; D not certain. V lost 0 bases and J lost 7, with 8 bases in between. Germline V lookup: CDR1 SGHRS, CDR2 YFSETQ. There are 14 residues in the CDR3. CDR3 region: CASSLGATNSPLHF. The DNA of the CDR3 is TGCGCCAGCAGCTTGGGAGCCACCAATTCACCCCTCCACTTT.

This clone was detected only once. The chain recombines TRBV4-1 with TRBJ2-7; 10 bases map to TRBD2. The CDR3 covers 16 residues. With V trimmed by 2 bases and J by 1 base, 5 bases remained unmatched. Germline V gene sequence: CDR1 MGHRA, CDR2 YSYEKL. The chain's CDR3 is CASSQLTSGFSYEQYF. The CDR3 DNA reads as TGCGCCAGCAGCCAACTGACTAGCGGGTTTTCCTACGAGCAGTACTTC.

This chain joins TRBV7-2 and TRBJ2-2; 15 nucleotides match TRBD2. From germline, CDR1 is SGHTA and CDR2 FQGNSA. V lost 5 bases and J lost 3; bases outside the gene matches: 7. The CDR3 length is 18 residues. CDR3 sequence reads: CASSPKGTSGGYTGELFF. CDR3 DNA sequence: TGTGCCAGCAGCCCGAAGGGGACTAGCGGGGGGTACACCGGGGAGCTGTTTTTT.

Only one count was recorded for this clone. The rearrangement joins TRBV7-8 to TRBJ1-1, with D hard to call. CDR1 and CDR2 (germline): SGHVS, FQNEAQ. The CDR3 is 13 residues long. Trimming pared 5 bases from V and 3 bases from J, leaving 10 bases between. CDR3 nucleotide sequence: TGTGCCAGCAGCCCGGGCGGGGACACTGAAGCTTTCTTT. This gives the protein CASSPGGDTEAFF.

This sequence joins TRBV7-3 and TRBJ2-3; 8 bases are shared with TRBD2. Trimming removed 5 bases from V and 2 bases from J; junction bases left unmatched: 6. CDR3 length: 15 residues. Germline values: CDR1 SGHTA, CDR2 FQGTGA. The DNA of the CDR3 is TGTGCCAGCAGCCCCCGACTAGCGACCACAGATACGCAGTATTTT. This sequence encodes CASSPRLATTDTQYF.

The chain has TRBV30 and TRBJ1-2, with TRBD1 matching over 8 bases. The V segment lost 5 bases and the J segment 8 bases; nucleotides outside the gene matches: 10. CDR3 length: 13 residues. Germline V gene lookup returns CDR1 GTSNPN and CDR2 SVGIG (reference sequence). The CDR3, as DNA: TGTGCCTGGGGGAGGGGGACAGGTCGGGGCTACACCTTC. It is translated as CAWGRGTGRGYTF.

The gene calls are TRBV4-1 and TRBJ2-2, with TRBD2 as a possible D gene (6 bases). The V gene lost 0 bases and the J gene lost 6 bases, with 11 bases spanning the gap. The germline V gene encodes CDR1 MGHRA and CDR2 YSYEKL. The CDR3 covers 15 residues. CDR3 amino acids: CASSQDTGEAGELFF. The CDR3 region has the DNA TGCGCCAGCAGCCAAGATACGGGGGAAGCCGGGGAGCTGTTTTTT.

The CDR3 is CASSQTGVGETQYF. CDR3 DNA: TGTGCCAGCAGCCAGACAGGGGTAGGGGAGACCCAGTACTTC. This chain joins TRBV6-6 and TRBJ2-5; 8 bases fit TRBD1. V trimming: 6 bases; J trimming: 5 bases; junction bases outside the gene matches: 8. The CDR3 totals 14 residues. Germline CDR1 is MNHNY and CDR2 is SVGAGI (reference sequence).